Listed below are T cell receptor beta chains from one sample, sequenced in a study of Ad26.COV2.S vaccination and SARS-CoV-2 variants. Some clones are missing from TCRdb's copy, which holds only in-frame ones; the method was immunoSEQ multiplex PCR. The sample lists about 180,000 clones; roughly nine tenths were seen once. The material sequenced was peripheral blood, taken after recovery from COVID-19. These receptors all come from a human donor who had recovered from COVID-19. Both conserved end residues are part of each CDR3. The D gene is left open where the match is weak. Clone size appears in some rows only: once, few, many, or a class for an expanded clone.

TRBJ1-2	TRBV29-1	NA	NA	TGCAGCGTTGATACCCAGGGTGGACGGGGCTACACCTTC	CSVDTQGGRGYTF
TRBJ1-2	TRBV28	TRBD1	NA	TGTGCCAGCAGTGGGGGGGGACAGCCCGCTAACTATGGCTACACCTTC	CASSGGGQPANYGYTF
TRBJ1-2	TRBV6-1	NA	NA	TGTGCCAGCAGTGAAAGGGCTAACTATGGCTACACCTTC	CASSERANYGYTF
TRBJ1-1	TRBV2	NA	NA	TGTGCCAGCAGAGGCTCACAGGGAGTCACTGAAGCTTTCTTT	CASRGSQGVTEAFF
TRBJ2-7	TRBV27	TRBD1	NA	TGTGCCAGCAGTTTTAACAGGGGGCAAGAGCAGTACTTC	CASSFNRGQEQYF
TRBJ1-2	TRBV12-3/TRBV12-4	NA	NA	TGTGCCAGCAGGCTAGGGGACCTCGACGGCTACACCTTC	CASRLGDLDGYTF
TRBJ1-2	TRBV7-9	TRBD1	NA	TGTGCCAGCAGCTTAAAAGGACAGGGTTATGGCTACACCTTC	CASSLKGQGYGYTF
TRBJ2-1	TRBV9	TRBD1	NA	TGTGCCAGCAGCGTCGACAGGGCCGACAATGAGCAGTTCTTC	CASSVDRADNEQFF
TRBJ2-2	TRBV6-5	NA	once	TGTGCCAGCTCTCGATATTCGAGACCCGGGGAGCTGTTTTTT	CASSRYSRPGELFF
TRBJ1-6	TRBV7-9	NA	NA	TGTGCCAGCAGCTTATACCGAGATTCACCCCTCCACTTT	CASSLYRDSPLHF
TRBJ1-2	TRBV28	NA	NA	TGTGCCAGCACCATCCGGGCCGTGTATGGCTACACCTTC	CASTIRAVYGYTF
TRBJ2-3	TRBV27	NA	once	TGTGCCAGCAGTTTGGTACCCCGGGATACGCAGTATTTT	CASSLVPRDTQYF
TRBJ2-5	TRBV7-2	NA	NA	TGTGCCAGCAGCTTAGAGCGGCTAGAGACCCAGTACTTC	CASSLERLETQYF
TRBJ2-3	TRBV5-6	NA	once	TGTGCCAGCAGCTCGGGATACACAGATACGCAGTATTTT	CASSSGYTDTQYF
TRBJ1-3	TRBV7-9	NA	NA	TGTGCCAGCAGCTTAGCCTCACGGCGAAACACCATATATTTT	CASSLASRRNTIYF
TRBJ2-7	TRBV18	NA	NA	TGTGCCAGCTCACCGCCGACAGGACGCTACGAGCAGTACTTC	CASSPPTGRYEQYF
TRBJ1-4	TRBV28	NA	NA	TGTGCCAGCAGTTCTCAGCAGCTCAATGAAAAACTGTTTTTT	CASSSQQLNEKLFF
TRBJ2-1	TRBV9	NA	NA	TGTGCCAGCAGCGTAGATGAGTATGAGCAGTTCTTC	CASSVDEYEQFF
TRBJ2-3	TRBV4-1	NA	NA	TGCGCCAGCAGCCAAGTAACGAGGCGGTTCACAGATACGCAGTATTTT	CASSQVTRRFTDTQYF
TRBJ2-7	TRBV18	TRBD1	NA	TGTGCCAGCTCACCACGTCAAGGACAGGGTGGCTACGAGCAGTACTTC	CASSPRQGQGGYEQYF
TRBJ1-1	TRBV5-5	NA	once	TGTGCCAGCAGCTTGATTTCTGGACAAAACACTGAAGCTTTCTTT	CASSLISGQNTEAFF
TRBJ2-2	TRBV7-6	TRBD1	NA	TGTGCCAGCAGCCTTACAGGGGCGAACACCGGGGAGCTGTTTTTT	CASSLTGANTGELFF
TRBJ2-7	TRBV5-4	TRBD2	NA	TGTGCCAGCAGCTTGAATAGCGGGGGTTACTACGAGCAGTACTTC	CASSLNSGGYYEQYF
TRBJ2-1	TRBV7-3	TRBD1	once	TGTGCCAGCAGCTCACACAGGGGGCCTTCCTACAATGAGCAGTTCTTC	CASSSHRGPSYNEQFF
TRBJ1-2	TRBV7-2	TRBD1	NA	TGTGCCAGCAAGTTCCGGGACAGGGAGATATGGACCTTC	CASKFRDREIWTF
TRBJ2-7	TRBV7-3	TRBD1	NA	TGTGCCAGCAGCCTTCAGGGGGACTACGAGCAGTACTTC	CASSLQGDYEQYF
TRBJ2-3	TRBV5-1	TRBD2	NA	TGCGCCAGCAGCTTGCTCTGGCGGGAGAGCACAGATACGCAGTATTTT	CASSLLWRESTDTQYF
TRBJ2-3	TRBV3-1/TRBV3-2	NA	NA	TGTGCCAGCAGCCAGGGGGGGGCCGCAGATACGCAGTATTTT	CASSQGGAADTQYF
TRBJ2-6	TRBV5-6	TRBD1	NA	TGTGCCAGCAGCTTTTTCTTGGAGACAGGGGATGATGGGGCCAACGTCCTGACTTTC	CASSFFLETGDDGANVLTF
TRBJ2-3	TRBV19	NA	NA	TGTGCCAGTAGTATACTCAGGGCTTCTAGCACAGATACGCAGTATTTT	CASSILRASSTDTQYF
TRBJ2-1	TRBV4-1	TRBD2	NA	TGCGCCAGCAGCCAGGGCCCGACTAGCGGGGAAGAGAGTGAGCAGTTCTTC	CASSQGPTSGEESEQFF
TRBJ2-2	TRBV5-4	NA	once	TGTGCCAGCAGCACCCTCGAGGGACACCTCACCGGGGAGCTGTTTTTT	CASSTLEGHLTGELFF
TRBJ2-7	TRBV6-5	NA	NA	TGTGCCAGCAGTTACCGCTCGACTAGTTCCCCCTACGAGCAGTACTTC	CASSYRSTSSPYEQYF
TRBJ1-4	TRBV5-1	TRBD1	NA	TGCGCCAGCAGCCTAGGACAGGGTGGGAATGAAAAACTGTTTTTT	CASSLGQGGNEKLFF
TRBJ2-1	TRBV3-1/TRBV3-2	NA	NA	TGTGCCAGCAGCCAAGATTCGGCCTCCCCCCCCCTATATCAGTTCTTC	CASSQDSASPPLYQFF
TRBJ2-1	TRBV9	TRBD2	many	TGTGCCAGCAGCGTATCTAGCGGAACGTACAATGAGCAGTTCTTC	CASSVSSGTYNEQFF
TRBJ1-1	TRBV19	NA	once	TGTGCCTCAGCGGTCTACCCGAACACTGAAGCTTTCTTT	CASAVYPNTEAFF
TRBJ2-1	TRBV7-9	NA	NA	TGTGCCAGCAGCCCACAGGGCCCTTACAATGAGCAGTTCTTC	CASSPQGPYNEQFF
TRBJ2-3	TRBV19	NA	many	TGTGCCAGTAGTGAAAATACAGATACGCAGTATTTT	CASSENTDTQYF
TRBJ2-3	TRBV7-3	TRBD2	NA	TGTGCCAGCAGCCCTGGGACTAGCGGGCCGAGCACAGATACGCAGTATTTT	CASSPGTSGPSTDTQYF
TRBJ2-7	TRBV9	NA	NA	TGTGCCAGCAGCGTAGGAGACCAGCGGTCCTACGAGCAGTACTTC	CASSVGDQRSYEQYF
TRBJ2-5	TRBV27	NA	NA	TGTGCCAGCAGCCCCCGACGGTCGGCTGAGACCCAGTACTTC	CASSPRRSAETQYF
TRBJ2-2	TRBV12-3/TRBV12-4	NA	NA	TGTGCCAGCAGTTTTTCGGGGGAGCTGTTTTTT	CASSFSGELFF
TRBJ2-1	TRBV6-5	TRBD2	NA	TGTGCCAGCCGACGAACCGGGACTAGCGACAATGAGCAGTTCTTC	CASRRTGTSDNEQFF
TRBJ2-5	TRBV15	NA	NA	TGTGCCACCAGCAGAGATAGGGGAACAGGGGGAGGGGAGACCCAGTACTTC	CATSRDRGTGGGETQYF